The subject of this entry is one T cell receptor beta chain. Its antigen remains undetermined. Qualities for individual bases were not recorded, and no much larger clone is one base off. The library was built by means of the immunoSEQ multiplex PCR assay. Not all clones reach the TCRdb copy of this immuneACCESS table, which keeps in-frame sequences only. Checked studies attribute under half of the gap to unresolved V genes and leave the rest unexplained. The sample table lists just under 150,000 clones, around 92% of them with a count of one. Approximately 3.2% of the sample comes from the top ten. V is clipped by 0 bases and J by 3 bases, and the sequence between their germline boundaries is 19 bases long. CDR1 LNHDA and CDR2 SQIVND were looked up in the germline V gene (reference sequence). The CDR3, from cysteine to phenylalanine, totals 18 residues. Just the 54-base CDR3 DNA is kept, in frame starting at base 1.

The data were taken from a study of control samples from healthy donors and cancer patients (dated by TCRdb to about 2020). The sequence joins TRBV19 to TRBJ2-3; the D gene remains uncertain. The sequenced material came from blood. The source of this sequence is a man aged 25 to 40 in good health. The DNA sequence follows: TGTGCCAGTAGTATAGATCCTTCTACGCCTCCTACAACAGATACGCAGTATTTT. Protein translation: CASSIDPSTPPTTDTQYF.